The subject of this entry is one TCR beta chain. Antigen unknown. These data originate in a study of a mutant IDH1 vaccine in newly diagnosed glioma. CDR3 length equals 17 residues. In germline, CDR1 is SNHLY, CDR2 FYNNEI. J was trimmed by 6 bases and V by 5 bases; bases with no gene match: 11. Profiled with immunoSEQ multiplex PCR; TCRdb holds only in-frame clones, not every one. The data contain roughly 130,000 clones, about four fifths of them singletons. Time point: week 11, during vaccination. All doses held 300 ug of mutant IDH1 20-mer peptide, with topical imiquimod. The sequenced sample was PBMCs, obtained from a glioma patient whose treatment included an IDH1 peptide vaccine. The chain employs TRBV2 and TRBJ2-3, with 13 bases matching TRBD2. The TCR was taken from a man aged 35 to 55 with glioma. The CDR3 sequence is CASSLRTSGRVADTQYF. The CDR3 coding sequence is TGTGCCAGCAGTCTACGGACTAGCGGGAGAGTAGCGGATACGCAGTATTTT. Full variable domain (outside the CDR3, taken from reference TRBV2 and TRBJ2-3): EPEVTQTPSHQVTQMGQEVILRCVPISNHLYFYWYRQILGQKVEFLVSFYNNEISEKSEIFDDQFSVERPDGSNFTLKIRSTKLEDSAMYFCASSLRTSGRVADTQYFGPGTRLTVL.